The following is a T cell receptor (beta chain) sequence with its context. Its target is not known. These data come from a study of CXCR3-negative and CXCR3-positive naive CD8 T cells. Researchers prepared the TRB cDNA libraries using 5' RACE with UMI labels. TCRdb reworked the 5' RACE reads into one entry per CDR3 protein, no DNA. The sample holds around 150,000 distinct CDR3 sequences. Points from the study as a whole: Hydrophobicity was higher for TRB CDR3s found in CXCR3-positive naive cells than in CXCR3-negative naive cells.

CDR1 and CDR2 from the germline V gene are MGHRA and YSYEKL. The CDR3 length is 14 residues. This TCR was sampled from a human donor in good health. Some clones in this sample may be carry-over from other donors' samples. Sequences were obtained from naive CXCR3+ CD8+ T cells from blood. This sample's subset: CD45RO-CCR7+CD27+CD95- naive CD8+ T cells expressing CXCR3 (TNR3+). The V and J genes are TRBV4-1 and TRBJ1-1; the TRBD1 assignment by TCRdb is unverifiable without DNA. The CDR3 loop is CASRQGGLNTEAFF.